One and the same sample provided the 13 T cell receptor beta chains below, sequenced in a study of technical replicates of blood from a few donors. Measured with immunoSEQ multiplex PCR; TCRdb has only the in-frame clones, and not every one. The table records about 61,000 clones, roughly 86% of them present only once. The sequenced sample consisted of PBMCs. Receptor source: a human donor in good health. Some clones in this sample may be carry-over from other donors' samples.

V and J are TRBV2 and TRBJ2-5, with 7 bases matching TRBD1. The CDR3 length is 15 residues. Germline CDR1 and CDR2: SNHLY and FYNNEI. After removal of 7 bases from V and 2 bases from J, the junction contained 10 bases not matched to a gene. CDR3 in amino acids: CASNPRQGPQETQYF. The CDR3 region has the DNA TGTGCCAGCAACCCCCGACAGGGCCCTCAAGAGACCCAGTACTTC.

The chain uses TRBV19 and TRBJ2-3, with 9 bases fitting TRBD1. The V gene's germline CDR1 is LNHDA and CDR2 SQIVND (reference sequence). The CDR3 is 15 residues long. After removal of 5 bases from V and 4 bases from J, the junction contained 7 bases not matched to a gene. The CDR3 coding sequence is TGTGCCAGTAGTCGGGACAGGGCGGTAGCAGATACGCAGTATTTT. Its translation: CASSRDRAVADTQYF. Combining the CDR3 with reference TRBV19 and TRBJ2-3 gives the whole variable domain DGGITQSPKYLFRKEGQNVTLSCEQNLNHDAMYWYRQDPGQGLRLIYYSQIVNDFQKGDIAEGYSVSREKKESFPLTVTSAQKNPTAFYLCASSRDRAVADTQYFGPGTRLTVL.

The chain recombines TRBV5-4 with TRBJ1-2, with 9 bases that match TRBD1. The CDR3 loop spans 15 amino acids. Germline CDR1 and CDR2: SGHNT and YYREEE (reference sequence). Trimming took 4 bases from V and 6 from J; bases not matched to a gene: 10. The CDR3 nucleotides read TGTGCCAGCAGCGGCATATCACAGGGGGCTGATGGCTACACCTTC. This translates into CASSGISQGADGYTF.

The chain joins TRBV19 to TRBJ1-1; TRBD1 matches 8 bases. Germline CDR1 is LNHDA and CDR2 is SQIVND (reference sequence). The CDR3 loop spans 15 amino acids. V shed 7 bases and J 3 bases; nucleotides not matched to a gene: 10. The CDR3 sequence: CASTDSTGVHTEAFF. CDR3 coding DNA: TGTGCCAGTACCGACTCGACAGGGGTTCACACTGAAGCTTTCTTT.

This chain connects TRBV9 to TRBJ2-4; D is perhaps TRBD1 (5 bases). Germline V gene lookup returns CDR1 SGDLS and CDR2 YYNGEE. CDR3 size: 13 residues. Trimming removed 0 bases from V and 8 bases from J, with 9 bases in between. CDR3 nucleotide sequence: TGTGCCAGCAGCGTAGCGGGCAGGGACATTCAGTACTTC. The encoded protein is CASSVAGRDIQYF.

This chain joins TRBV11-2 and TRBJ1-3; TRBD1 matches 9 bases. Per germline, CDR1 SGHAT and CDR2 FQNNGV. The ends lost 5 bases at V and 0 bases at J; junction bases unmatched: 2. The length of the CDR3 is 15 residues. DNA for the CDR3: TGTGCCAGCAGCCAACAGGGGGCCTCTGGAAACACCATATATTTT. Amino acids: CASSQQGASGNTIYF.

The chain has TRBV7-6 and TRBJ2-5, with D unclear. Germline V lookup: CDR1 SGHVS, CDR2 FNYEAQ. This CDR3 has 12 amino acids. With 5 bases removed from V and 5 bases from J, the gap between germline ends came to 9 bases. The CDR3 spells CASSAAGETQYF. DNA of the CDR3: TGTGCCAGCAGCGCGGCCGGGGAGACCCAGTACTTC.

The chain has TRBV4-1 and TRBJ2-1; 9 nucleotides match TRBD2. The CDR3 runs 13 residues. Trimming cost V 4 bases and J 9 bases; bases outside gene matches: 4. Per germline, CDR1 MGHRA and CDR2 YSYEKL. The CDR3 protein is CASSPIAGAEQFF. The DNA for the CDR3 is TGCGCCAGCAGCCCCATAGCGGGGGCTGAGCAGTTCTTC.

The CDR3 loop is CASSLAASGATDTQYF. CDR3 nucleotides: TGTGCCAGCAGCTTGGCGGCTAGCGGGGCCACAGATACGCAGTATTTT. This sequence joins TRBV5-6 and TRBJ2-3; 9 positions match TRBD2. Germline assignment: CDR1 SGHDT and CDR2 YYEEEE. Trimming removed 0 bases from V and 2 bases from J; junction bases left unmatched: 4. The CDR3 is made up of 16 amino acids.

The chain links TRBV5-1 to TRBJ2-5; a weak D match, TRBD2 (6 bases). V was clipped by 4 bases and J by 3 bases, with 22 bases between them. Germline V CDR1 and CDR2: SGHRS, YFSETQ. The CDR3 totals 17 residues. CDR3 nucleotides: TGCGCCAGCAGCAGAGGACTATCCGAGATAAGAAAAGAGACCCAGTACTTC. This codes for CASSRGLSEIRKETQYF.

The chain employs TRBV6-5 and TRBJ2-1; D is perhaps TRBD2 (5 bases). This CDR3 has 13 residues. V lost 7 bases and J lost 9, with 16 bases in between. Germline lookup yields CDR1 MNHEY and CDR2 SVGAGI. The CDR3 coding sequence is TGTGCCAGCACCCCTCCGGGGATCACTGAGCAGTTCTTC. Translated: CASTPPGITEQFF.

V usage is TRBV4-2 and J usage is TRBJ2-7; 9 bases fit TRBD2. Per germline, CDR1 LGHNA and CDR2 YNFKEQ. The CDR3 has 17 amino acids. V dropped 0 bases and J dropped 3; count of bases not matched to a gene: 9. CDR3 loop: CASSQDGSGSKIYEQYF. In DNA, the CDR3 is TGTGCCAGCAGCCAAGATGGTAGCGGGAGCAAAATCTACGAGCAGTACTTC.

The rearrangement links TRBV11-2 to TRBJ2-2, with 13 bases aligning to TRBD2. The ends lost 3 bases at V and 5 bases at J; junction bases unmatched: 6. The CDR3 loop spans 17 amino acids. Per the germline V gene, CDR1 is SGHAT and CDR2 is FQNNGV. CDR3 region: CASSFRTSGSWTGELFF. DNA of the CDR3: TGTGCCAGCAGCTTCCGGACTAGCGGGAGCTGGACCGGGGAGCTGTTTTTT.